This TCR beta chain appears in the sequencing data of a study of prognosis after radiotherapy for stage I lung cancer. The germline V gene encodes CDR1 MNHNS and CDR2 SASEGT. The CDR3 is 15 residues long. Trimming removed 5 bases at V and 2 bases at J, with 13 bases between. Multiplex PCR in two rounds served to amplify TCR beta CDR3 from genomic DNA. Primers specific to each TRBV and TRBJ gene drove first-round PCR. TCRdb processed the multiplex PCR reads anew with MiXCR; each CDR3 protein has one entry. This sample carries about 51,000 distinct CDR3 sequences, roughly 35% of them seen once, and the ten largest clones take about 9.2%.

This TCR was sampled from a donor older than 45 with non-small cell lung cancer. V is TRBV6-1 and J is TRBJ1-5; possibly TRBD1 for D (6 bases). The specimen comprised PBMCs, sampled before or after stereotactic body radiation therapy (not recorded which). The CDR3 bases are TGTGCCAGCAGTAATAAAGGGGGAGGCAATCAGCCCCAGCATTTT. Protein product: CASSNKGGGNQPQHF.